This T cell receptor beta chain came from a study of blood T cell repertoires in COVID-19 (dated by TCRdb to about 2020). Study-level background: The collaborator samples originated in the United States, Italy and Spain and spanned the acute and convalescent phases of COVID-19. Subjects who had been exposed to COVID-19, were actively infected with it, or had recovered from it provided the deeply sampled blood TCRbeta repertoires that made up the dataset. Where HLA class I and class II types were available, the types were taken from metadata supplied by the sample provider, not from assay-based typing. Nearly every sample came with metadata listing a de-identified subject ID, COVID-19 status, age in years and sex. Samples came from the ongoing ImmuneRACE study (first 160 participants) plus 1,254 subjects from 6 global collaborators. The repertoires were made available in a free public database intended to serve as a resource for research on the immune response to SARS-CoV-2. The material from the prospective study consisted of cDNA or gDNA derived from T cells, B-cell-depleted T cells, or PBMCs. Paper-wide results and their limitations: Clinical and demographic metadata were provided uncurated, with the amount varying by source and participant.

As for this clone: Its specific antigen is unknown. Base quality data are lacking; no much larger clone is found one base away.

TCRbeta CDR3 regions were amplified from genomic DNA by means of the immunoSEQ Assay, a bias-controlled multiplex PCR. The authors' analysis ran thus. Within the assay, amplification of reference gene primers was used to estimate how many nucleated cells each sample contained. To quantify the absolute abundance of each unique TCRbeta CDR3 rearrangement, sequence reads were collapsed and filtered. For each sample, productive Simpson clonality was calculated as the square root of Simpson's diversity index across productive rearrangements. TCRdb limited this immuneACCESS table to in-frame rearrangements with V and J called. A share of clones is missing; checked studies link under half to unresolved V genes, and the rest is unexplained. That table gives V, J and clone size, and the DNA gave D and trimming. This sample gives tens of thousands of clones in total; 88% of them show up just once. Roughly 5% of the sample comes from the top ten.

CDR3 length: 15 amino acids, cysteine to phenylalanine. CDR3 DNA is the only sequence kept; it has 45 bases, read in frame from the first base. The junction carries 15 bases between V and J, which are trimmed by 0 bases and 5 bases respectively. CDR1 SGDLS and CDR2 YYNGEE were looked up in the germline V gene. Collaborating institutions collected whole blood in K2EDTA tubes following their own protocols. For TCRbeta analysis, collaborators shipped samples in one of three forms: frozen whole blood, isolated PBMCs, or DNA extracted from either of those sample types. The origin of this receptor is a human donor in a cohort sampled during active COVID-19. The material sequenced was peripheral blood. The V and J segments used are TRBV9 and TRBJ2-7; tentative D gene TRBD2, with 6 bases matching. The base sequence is TGTGCCAGCAGCGTAGACGGGAGAGGTACCCACGAGCAGTACTTC. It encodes CASSVDGRGTHEQYF.